Included here is one TCR beta chain sequence, with context. A single count supports this clonotype. The specificity of this receptor is unknown. Base qualities are not at hand, and no much larger clone is one base apart. The sample is drawn from a study of blood T cells in healthy people across ages (dated by TCRdb to 2013 to 2016). Turning to the overall study: In model experiments, template switching captured about one uniquely barcoded TCR beta cDNA molecule for every two T cells. Using deep sequencing normalized with unique cDNA molecular identifiers, the study measured how TCR beta repertoire diversity changes with age. Four age groups were formed from the donors: young (average around 15 years), middle-aged (just under 40), aged (about 68) and long-lived (around 80). Donors of different ages were randomly distributed across sequencing lanes to avoid experimental bias. For two donors (one aged 18 to 30 and one aged 80 or older), the study analyzed two additional independent replicas of 1 million unique cDNA reads from the same blood draw. Results the study describes overall, beyond this receptor: The long-lived group showed more naive CD4+ T cells, fewer expanded clones and increased TCR diversity than the aged group, suggesting age selection. As age increased, observed TCR beta diversity per million T cells dropped in a roughly linear way, and a significant reduction was already evident by age about 40. A strong correlation was found between observed TCR beta diversity and the percentage of naive T cells measured by flow cytometry. Conclusive comparison of naive and antigen-experienced compartments was prevented by the profiling of bulk unsorted PBMCs. Estimates of total diversity based on one million sequenced T cells were regarded as lower bounds and as underestimates. Donor CMV infection status was unknown, potentially confounding age-related changes in expanded clonotypes.

Library creation used 5' RACE. The data were produced on an Illumina HiSeq 2500. A second roughly 7 to 11 cycle PCR used a sample-barcoded 5' primer and a J-beta primer mix. A unique molecular identifier was introduced onto each TCR beta cDNA molecule by a template-switch 5' adaptor carrying 12 random nucleotides. Each sample yielded at least 2.5 million CDR3-containing paired-end reads. First-strand cDNA synthesis was performed from all RNA using the Mint cDNA synthesis kit, with priming by a TRBC-specific oligonucleotide. Following uracil-DNA glycosylase treatment, all cDNA underwent a first 18-cycle PCR with the universal primers M1SS and BC2_uni_R. On the study's bioinformatics: For normalization, 1 million high-quality reads, each with a distinct molecular identifier, were randomly selected from each sample. Instead of being binned into consensus sequences, reads with shared molecular identifiers were discarded. MiTCR, run with a Q25 quality threshold and the strictest error-elimination algorithm, handled CDR3 identification, clonotype clustering and error correction. A nonparametric unseen species model using Euler transformation provided a lower-bound estimate of total TCR beta diversity. TCRdb passed the public sequencing reads through fastp at Q25 and MiXCR, retaining productive beta sequences. Each record represents a unique CDR3 protein, reported with the most common genes and DNA among its rows. The V and J calls come from TCRdb's annotation, not from the publication. The sample table shows roughly 2 million distinct CDR3 sequences, and roughly 52% are seen once. The ten largest clones take up 2.1% of the sample.

The donors were 40 or so Caucasian individuals from Russia, aged roughly 6 to 90 years, who were systemically healthy. About 10 milliliters of peripheral blood were collected from each donor into EDTA-treated Vacutainer tubes. Ficoll-Paque density-gradient centrifugation was used to isolate PBMCs, with at least 7 million obtained per sample. Total RNA, at least 5.5 micrograms per sample, was extracted from PBMCs with Trizol reagent. For every donor, an aliquot of PBMCs went through flow cytometry to measure the percentages of naive CD45RAhigh/CD27high T cells. CDR1 and CDR2 (SGHNT, YYREEE) derive from the germline V gene (reference sequence). Trimming removed 4 bases from V and 10 bases from J; the gene matches leave 10 bases unexplained. From the cysteine through the phenylalanine, the CDR3 covers 14 amino acids. Only the CDR3 part of the read is kept: 42 bases, read in frame from the first base.

The V gene is TRBV5-4 and the J gene is TRBJ2-1, with 8 central nucleotides matching TRBD2. The source material was blood. The sequence was collected from a woman aged 40 to 50 in good health. The DNA reads TGTGCCAGCAGCAGGGGACTAGTGGTTGAGGAGCAGTTCTTC. Protein translation: CASSRGLVVEEQFF.